This is a list of T cell receptor beta chains from one sample in a study of cytomegalovirus exposure and HLA in healthy donors. Profiling relied on immunoSEQ multiplex PCR, and the TCRdb table lists in-frame clones only, not all of them. The data show some 170,000 clones, 77% seen once. Sample: PBMCs. The source is an older woman in good health and CMV-seropositive. CDR3s include the opening cysteine and the closing phenylalanine or tryptophan. A D gene is named only where the DNA matches it firmly. Some rows mark clone size as missing; the rest say once, few, many or name a class of expanded clone.

CDR3 length	V gene	D gene	clone size	J gene	CDR3 protein	CDR3 DNA
19	TRBV10-3	TRBD2	-	TRBJ2-1	CAISELSGRPRVVSNEQFF	TGTGCCATCAGTGAGCTTAGCGGGAGGCCTCGCGTAGTTTCCAATGAGCAGTTCTTC
18	TRBV19	-	-	TRBJ2-6	CASSPRQGTISGANVLTF	TGTGCCAGTAGTCCCCGCCAGGGTACGATCTCTGGGGCCAACGTCCTGACTTTC
13	TRBV7-9	-	-	TRBJ2-2	CSSTLSWEGELFF	TGTTCCAGCACCCTCAGTTGGGAGGGGGAGCTGTTTTTT
16	TRBV5-1	TRBD2	-	TRBJ2-2	CASRTSGSTGPGELFF	TGCGCCAGCAGGACTAGCGGGAGTACGGGTCCCGGGGAGCTGTTTTTT
13	TRBV6-5	-	-	TRBJ2-7	CAPWFPTSYEQYF	TGTGCCCCATGGTTCCCCACATCCTACGAGCAGTACTTC
14	TRBV5-5	-	-	TRBJ1-2	CASSSTSSGESYTF	TGTGCCAGCAGCTCAACCTCGTCGGGAGAAAGCTACACCTTC
13	TRBV7-2	TRBD1	-	TRBJ2-1	CASSRDRDGEQFF	TGTGCCAGCAGCCGGGACAGGGATGGTGAGCAGTTCTTC
10	TRBV30	-	-	TRBJ1-1	CAWGDREAFF	TGTGCCTGGGGCGACAGGGAAGCTTTCTTT
14	TRBV7-2	-	-	TRBJ1-4	CASSLTATNEKLFF	TGTGCCAGCAGCTTGACAGCAACTAATGAAAAACTGTTTTTT
15	TRBV9	-	once	TRBJ2-1	CASSGDHGGSDEQFF	TGTGCCAGCAGCGGAGACCATGGAGGTTCGGATGAGCAGTTCTTC
18	TRBV5-1	-	-	TRBJ2-1	CASSLGLAGRSSYNEQFF	TGCGCCAGCAGCTTGGGTTTGGCGGGAAGGAGCTCCTACAATGAGCAGTTCTTC
15	TRBV28	-	-	TRBJ1-2	CASSNAAASYYGYTF	TGTGCCAGCAGTAATGCAGCGGCGAGTTACTATGGCTACACCTTC
14	TRBV18	TRBD1	-	TRBJ1-1	CASSNTGQGTEAFF	TGTGCCAGCTCAAATACAGGACAGGGCACTGAAGCTTTCTTT
12	TRBV10-3	TRBD1	once	TRBJ2-5	CANQTGEETQYF	TGTGCCAACCAGACAGGGGAAGAGACCCAGTACTTC
16	TRBV28	-	-	TRBJ2-6	CASSSPSGTGANVLTF	TGTGCCAGCAGTTCACCCTCCGGGACTGGGGCCAACGTCCTGACTTTC
16	TRBV19	-	-	TRBJ1-1	CASSGYLQPGNTEAFF	TGTGCCAGTAGTGGCTATCTCCAACCGGGGAACACTGAAGCTTTCTTT
14	TRBV7-2	TRBD1	-	TRBJ1-4	CASSLVGTGEKLFF	TGTGCCAGCAGCTTAGTGGGGACAGGGGAAAAACTGTTTTTT
17	TRBV7-3	TRBD1	-	TRBJ2-6	CASSPGQGKSGANGLTF	TGTGCCAGCAGCCCCGGACAGGGTAAATCTGGGGCCAACGGCCTGACTTTC
14	TRBV5-1	-	-	TRBJ1-2	CASSSEGDLYGYTF	TGCGCCAGCAGCTCAGAGGGGGATCTCTATGGCTACACCTTC
16	TRBV5-1	TRBD1	-	TRBJ2-5	CASSFPPGGSSETQYF	TGCGCCAGCAGCTTTCCCCCAGGGGGCTCGTCAGAGACCCAGTACTTC
20	TRBV27	TRBD1	-	TRBJ1-5	CASSTRQGAGGMTSNQPQHF	TGTGCCAGCAGTACCAGACAGGGGGCAGGGGGTATGACGAGCAATCAGCCCCAGCATTTT
14	TRBV29-1	-	few	TRBJ2-5	CSASGSTPTSSEYF	TGCAGCGCAAGCGGATCTACTCCTACGAGCAGTGAGTACTTC
15	TRBV30	TRBD2	-	TRBJ2-1	CAWTSGGLTYNEQFF	TGTGCCTGGACTAGCGGGGGGTTAACCTACAATGAGCAGTTCTTC
15	TRBV5-5	TRBD1	few	TRBJ2-7	CASSLWVTGVYEQYF	TGTGCCAGCAGCTTGTGGGTCACAGGGGTGTACGAGCAGTACTTC
14	TRBV27	-	-	TRBJ2-7	CASSLLVQSHEQYF	TGTGCCAGCAGTTTATTGGTACAGTCGCACGAGCAGTACTTC
18	TRBV4-1	TRBD2	-	TRBJ2-5	CASSPIRPTSGSLETQYF	TGCGCCAGCAGCCCCATCAGGCCAACTAGCGGGAGTTTAGAGACCCAGTACTTC
15	TRBV28	-	few	TRBJ2-7	CASRGADGVGYEQYF	TGTGCCAGCAGAGGGGCGGACGGAGTTGGCTACGAGCAGTACTTC
16	TRBV7-2	TRBD2	-	TRBJ2-5	CASSLIASGGQETQYF	TGTGCCAGCAGCTTAATAGCTAGCGGGGGGCAAGAGACCCAGTACTTC
14	TRBV28	-	once	TRBJ1-2	CASSLGPGGGGYTF	TGTGCCAGCAGTTTAGGTCCGGGAGGAGGCGGCTACACCTTC
20	TRBV4-1	-	-	TRBJ2-6	CASSQDDPRGANSGANVLTF	TGCGCCAGCAGCCAAGATGATCCCCGGGGGGCGAACTCTGGGGCCAACGTCCTGACTTTC
16	TRBV18	-	-	TRBJ1-6	CASSPPLGGYNSPLHF	TGTGCCAGCTCACCACCTCTAGGGGGCTATAATTCACCCCTCCACTTT
16	TRBV5-1	TRBD1	-	TRBJ1-2	CASSLYTGGNDYGYTF	TGCGCCAGCAGCCTTTATACAGGGGGAAATGACTATGGCTACACCTTC
14	TRBV28	-	-	TRBJ1-1	CASSPPRGFTEAFF	TGTGCCAGCAGCCCCCCGAGAGGGTTTACTGAAGCTTTCTTT
14	TRBV29-1	-	-	TRBJ2-2	CSATTDYNTGELFF	TGCAGCGCGACGACAGATTATAACACCGGGGAGCTGTTTTTT
15	TRBV30	TRBD1	-	TRBJ1-4	CAWRPRTGVWEKLFF	TGTGCCTGGAGGCCCCGGACAGGGGTTTGGGAAAAACTGTTTTTT
15	TRBV25-1	-	-	TRBJ1-4	CASSEMRGSNEKLFF	TGTGCCAGCAGTGAAATGCGGGGTTCTAATGAAAAACTGTTTTTT
16	TRBV7-6	TRBD2	-	TRBJ2-3	CASSPLAGGATDTQYF	TGTGCCAGCAGCCCTTTAGCGGGAGGAGCGACAGATACGCAGTATTTT
14	TRBV6-5	TRBD1	-	TRBJ1-2	CASSYSTGEIGYTF	TGTGCCAGCAGTTACTCGACAGGGGAGATTGGCTACACCTTC
15	TRBV18	-	-	TRBJ2-3	CASSLDRVSTDTQYF	TGTGCCAGCTCACTGGACAGAGTTAGCACAGATACGCAGTATTTT
17	TRBV7-2	-	-	TRBJ1-3	CASSLGLTGRVGNTIYF	TGTGCCAGCAGCTTAGGACTTACAGGGAGGGTGGGTAACACCATATATTTT
15	TRBV7-2	TRBD2	few	TRBJ2-1	CASSLGLAGRNEQFF	TGTGCCAGCAGCTTGGGACTAGCGGGAAGGAATGAGCAGTTCTTC
13	TRBV27	-	few	TRBJ2-5	CASSTGTEGTQYF	TGTGCCAGCAGCACAGGGACCGAAGGGACCCAGTACTTC
16	TRBV5-5	TRBD1	-	TRBJ2-6	CASRNPGGTGANVLTF	TGTGCCAGCAGGAACCCAGGGGGCACTGGGGCCAACGTCCTGACTTTC
15	TRBV6-1	-	-	TRBJ1-5	CASTPGKWGPQPQHF	TGTGCCAGCACCCCCGGTAAGTGGGGGCCTCAGCCCCAGCATTTT
15	TRBV5-1	TRBD2	-	TRBJ2-5	CASSSGLAGQETQYF	TGCGCCAGCAGCTCCGGACTAGCGGGGCAAGAGACCCAGTACTTC
14	TRBV11-2	-	-	TRBJ2-5	CASSLAYQSETQYF	TGTGCCAGCAGCTTAGCATATCAGTCGGAGACCCAGTACTTC
13	TRBV10-3	TRBD2	-	TRBJ2-1	CAIRYSGSDEQFF	TGTGCCATCAGATATAGCGGGAGCGATGAGCAGTTCTTC
14	TRBV27	TRBD1	-	TRBJ1-2	CASSLLGQTGGYTF	TGTGCCAGCAGCTTGTTGGGACAGACGGGAGGCTACACCTTC
17	TRBV4-3	TRBD2	few	TRBJ2-1	CASSQARSGGVSNEQFF	TGCGCCAGCAGCCAAGCTCGCAGCGGGGGGGTGTCCAATGAGCAGTTCTTC
13	TRBV27	-	-	TRBJ1-6	CASSFGNNSPLHF	TGTGCCAGCAGTTTCGGGAATAATTCACCCCTCCACTTT
12	TRBV27	-	-	TRBJ2-7	CASSNTGYEQYF	TGTGCCAGCAGTAACACAGGGTACGAGCAGTACTTC
13	TRBV30	TRBD1	-	TRBJ2-7	CAWGLQGVREQYF	TGTGCCTGGGGTTTACAGGGGGTTCGCGAGCAGTACTTC
15	TRBV7-9	-	few	TRBJ1-3	CASSSQGRAGNTIYF	TGTGCCAGCAGCTCTCAGGGGAGGGCTGGAAACACCATATATTTT
15	TRBV19	TRBD1	once	TRBJ2-1	CASSNWDRGYNEQFF	TGTGCCAGTAGTAACTGGGACAGGGGTTACAATGAGCAGTTCTTC
16	TRBV10-3	TRBD1	-	TRBJ1-4	CAISSTETGSNEKLFF	TGTGCCATCAGCTCAACCGAGACAGGGTCTAATGAAAAACTGTTTTTT
16	TRBV25-1	TRBD2	-	TRBJ2-1	CASSEPLGGGPLEQFF	TGTGCCAGCAGTGAACCATTGGGGGGAGGGCCCTTAGAGCAGTTCTTC
19	TRBV11-1	TRBD1	-	TRBJ2-7	CASRPQPGTGGFSVYEQYF	TGTGCCAGCAGGCCACAGCCGGGGACAGGGGGGTTTAGCGTCTACGAGCAGTACTTC
15	TRBV4-2	TRBD2	-	TRBJ2-3	CASSRTSGRTDTQYF	TGTGCCAGCAGCCGGACTAGCGGGCGCACAGATACGCAGTATTTT
14	TRBV27	TRBD1	-	TRBJ1-2	CASSGLQGAQGYTF	TGTGCCAGCAGTGGGCTACAGGGGGCGCAGGGCTACACCTTC
13	TRBV28	-	-	TRBJ1-2	CASSLRANYGYTF	TGTGCCAGCAGTTTAAGAGCCAACTATGGCTACACCTTC